A few counts support the clone carrying this TCR beta chain. Its antigen remains unidentified. These data are taken from a study of post-analysis software for immune sequencing data. At the level of the study: Recorded disease courses covered relapsing-remitting, secondary progressive and progressive-relapsing multiple sclerosis. Some patients had no subtype annotation. Study findings and constraints: Four or five TRBV segments were more frequent in patients than controls; TRBV5-6, TRBV5-1 and TRBV20-1 belonged to this group.

Included in the TCR beta cDNA libraries were unique molecular identifiers. Researchers reported roughly 0.5 million cDNA molecules coming from about 0.98 to 11 million T cells. TCRdb ran MiXCR on the PCR reads and lists one entry per CDR3 protein. The table shows about half a million distinct CDR3 sequences, with 34% occurring only once. Trimming cost V 9 bases and J 3 bases, with 15 bases left between them. Germline V lookup: CDR1 MNHEY, CDR2 SMNVEV (reference sequence). The length of the CDR3 is 13 residues. The genes are TRBV27 and TRBJ2-7; D might be TRBD2 (7 bases). Input material: blood. The TCR sequence derives from a girl aged 2 to 17 with multiple sclerosis. In DNA, the CDR3 is TGTGCCAGTAGGGGGGGCGGAAACTACGAGCAGTACTTC. Its protein product is CASRGGGNYEQYF.